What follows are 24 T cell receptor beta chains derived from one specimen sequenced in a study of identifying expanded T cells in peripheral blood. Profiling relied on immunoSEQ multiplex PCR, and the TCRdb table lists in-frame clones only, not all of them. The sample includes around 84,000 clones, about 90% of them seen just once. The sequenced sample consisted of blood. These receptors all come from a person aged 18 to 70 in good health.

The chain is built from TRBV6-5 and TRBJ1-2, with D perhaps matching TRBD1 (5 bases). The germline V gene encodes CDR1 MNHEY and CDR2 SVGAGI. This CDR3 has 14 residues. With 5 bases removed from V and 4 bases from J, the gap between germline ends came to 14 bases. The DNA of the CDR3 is TGTGCCAGCAGTCCCCGGGACCGAGTCTATGGCTACACCTTC. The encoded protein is CASSPRDRVYGYTF.

DNA for the CDR3: TGCAGCGTTGATCTTACCGCAAGCGGTGGCTACACCTTC. Residues: CSVDLTASGGYTF. The chain links TRBV29-1 to TRBJ1-2, with D hard to call. This CDR3 contains 13 residues. CDR1 and CDR2 from the germline V gene are SQVTM and ANQGSEA. With 3 bases removed from V and 7 bases from J, the gap between germline ends came to 15 bases.

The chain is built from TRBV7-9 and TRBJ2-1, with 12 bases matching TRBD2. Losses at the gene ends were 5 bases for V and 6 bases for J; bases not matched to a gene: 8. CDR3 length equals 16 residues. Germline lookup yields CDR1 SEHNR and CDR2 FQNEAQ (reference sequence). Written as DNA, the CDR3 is TGTGCCAGCAGCCCCCGGGGACTAGCGGGCCTCAATGAGCAGTTCTTC. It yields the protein CASSPRGLAGLNEQFF.

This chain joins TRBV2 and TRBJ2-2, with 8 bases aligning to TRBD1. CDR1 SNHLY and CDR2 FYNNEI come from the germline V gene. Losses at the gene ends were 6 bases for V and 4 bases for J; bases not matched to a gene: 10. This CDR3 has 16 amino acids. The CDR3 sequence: CASRARTGPITGELFF. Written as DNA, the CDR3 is TGTGCCAGCAGGGCTAGGACAGGGCCGATCACCGGGGAGCTGTTTTTT.

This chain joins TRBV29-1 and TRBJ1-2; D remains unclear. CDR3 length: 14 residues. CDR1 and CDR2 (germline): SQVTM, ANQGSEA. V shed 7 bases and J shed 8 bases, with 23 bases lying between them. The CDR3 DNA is TGCAGCGCAACTTTAAGGGTTCGAGGGAACGGCTACACCTTC. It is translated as CSATLRVRGNGYTF.

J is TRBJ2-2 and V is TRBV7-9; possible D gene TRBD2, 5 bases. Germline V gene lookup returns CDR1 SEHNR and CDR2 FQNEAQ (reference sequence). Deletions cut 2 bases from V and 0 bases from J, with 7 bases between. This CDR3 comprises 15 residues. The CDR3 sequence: CASSLLTTNTGELFF. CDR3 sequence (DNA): TGTGCCAGCAGCTTACTGACTACGAACACCGGGGAGCTGTTTTTT.

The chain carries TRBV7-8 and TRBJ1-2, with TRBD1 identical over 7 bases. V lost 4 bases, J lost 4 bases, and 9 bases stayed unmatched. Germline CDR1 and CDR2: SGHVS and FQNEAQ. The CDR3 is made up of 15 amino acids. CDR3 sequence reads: CASSSLDRASYGYTF. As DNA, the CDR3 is TGTGCCAGCAGCTCCTTAGACAGGGCCAGCTATGGCTACACCTTC. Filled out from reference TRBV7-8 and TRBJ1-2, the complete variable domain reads GAGVSQSPRYKVAKRGQDVALRCDPISGHVSLFWYQQALGQGPEFLTYFQNEAQLDKSGLPSDRFFAERPEGSVSTLKIQRTQQEDSAVYLCASSSLDRASYGYTFGSGTRLTVV.

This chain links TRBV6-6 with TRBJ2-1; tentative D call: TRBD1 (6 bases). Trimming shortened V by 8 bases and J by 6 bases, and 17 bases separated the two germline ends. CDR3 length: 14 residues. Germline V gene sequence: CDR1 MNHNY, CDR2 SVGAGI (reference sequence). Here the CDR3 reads CASSPADRINEQFF. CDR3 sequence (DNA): TGTGCCAGCTCCCCAGCGGACAGAATCAATGAGCAGTTCTTC.

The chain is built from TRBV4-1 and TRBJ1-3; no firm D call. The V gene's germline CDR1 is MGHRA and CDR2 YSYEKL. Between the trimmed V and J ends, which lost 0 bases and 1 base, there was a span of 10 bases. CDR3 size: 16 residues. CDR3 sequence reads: CASSQELGRSGNTIYF. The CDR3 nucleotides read TGCGCCAGCAGCCAAGAGTTGGGCAGGTCTGGAAACACCATATATTTT.

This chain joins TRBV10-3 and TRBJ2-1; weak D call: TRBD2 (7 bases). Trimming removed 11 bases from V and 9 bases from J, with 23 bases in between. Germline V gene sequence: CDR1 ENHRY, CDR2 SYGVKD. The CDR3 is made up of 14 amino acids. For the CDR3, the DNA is TGTGCCGGGGGGAGGGCAGGGGAGAGGAGTGAGCAGTTCTTC. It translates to CAGGRAGERSEQFF.

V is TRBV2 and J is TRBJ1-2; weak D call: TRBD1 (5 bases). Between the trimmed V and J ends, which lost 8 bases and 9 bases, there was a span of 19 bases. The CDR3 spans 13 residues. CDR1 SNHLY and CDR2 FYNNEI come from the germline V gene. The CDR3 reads CASSPKGLQSYTF. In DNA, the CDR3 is TGTGCCAGCTCCCCGAAGGGGCTCCAGAGCTACACCTTC.

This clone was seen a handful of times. The CDR3 DNA reads as TGTGCCTGGAGGCCGGGACAGGGGGCGAAAGAGACCCAGTACTTC. The encoded protein is CAWRPGQGAKETQYF. The gene calls are TRBV30 and TRBJ2-5; 12 positions agree with TRBD1. The CDR3 contains 15 residues. The trim removed 3 bases at V and 3 bases at J, leaving 5 bases unmatched. Germline CDR1 GTSNPN, CDR2 SVGIG (reference sequence). The complete variable domain, with remaining parts taken from reference TRBV30 and TRBJ2-5, reads SQTIHQWPATLVQPVGSPLSLECTVEGTSNPNLYWYRQAAGRGLQLLFYSVGIGQISSEVPQNLSASRPQDRQFILSSKKLLLSDSGFYLCAWRPGQGAKETQYFGPGTRLLVL.

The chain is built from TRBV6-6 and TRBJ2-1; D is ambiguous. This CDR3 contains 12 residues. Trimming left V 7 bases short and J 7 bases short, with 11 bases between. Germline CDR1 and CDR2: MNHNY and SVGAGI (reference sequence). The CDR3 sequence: CASTLGVNEQFF. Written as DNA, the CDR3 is TGTGCCAGCACCCTTGGGGTGAATGAGCAGTTCTTC.

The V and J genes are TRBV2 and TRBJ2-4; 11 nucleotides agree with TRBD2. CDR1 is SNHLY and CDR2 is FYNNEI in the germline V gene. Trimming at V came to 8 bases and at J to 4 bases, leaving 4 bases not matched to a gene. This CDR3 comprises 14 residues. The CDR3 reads CASRWTSGKNIQYF. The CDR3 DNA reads TGTGCCAGCCGCTGGACTAGCGGGAAAAACATTCAGTACTTC.

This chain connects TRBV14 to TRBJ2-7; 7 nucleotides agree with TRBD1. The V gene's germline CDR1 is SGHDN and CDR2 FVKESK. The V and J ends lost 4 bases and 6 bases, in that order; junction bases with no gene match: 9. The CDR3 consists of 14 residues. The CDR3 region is CASSPLDRVGEQYF. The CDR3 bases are TGTGCCAGCAGCCCACTCGACAGGGTAGGCGAGCAGTACTTC.

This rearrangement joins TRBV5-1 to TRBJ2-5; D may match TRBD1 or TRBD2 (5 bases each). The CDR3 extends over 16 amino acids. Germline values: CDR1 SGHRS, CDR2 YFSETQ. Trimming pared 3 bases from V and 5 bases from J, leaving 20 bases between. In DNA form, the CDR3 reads TGCGCCAGCAGCTCGGGGCCCTACTCAGAGAGCGAGACCCAGTACTTC. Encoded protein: CASSSGPYSESETQYF.

CDR3 sequence reads: CASSQATYNSPLHF. CDR3 bases: TGTGCCAGCAGCCAAGCGACCTATAATTCACCCCTCCACTTT. This sequence joins TRBV14 and TRBJ1-6; D call uncertain. The CDR3 runs 14 residues. CDR1 SGHDN and CDR2 FVKESK come from the germline V gene. The V gene lost 1 base and the J gene lost 2 bases, with 3 bases spanning the gap.

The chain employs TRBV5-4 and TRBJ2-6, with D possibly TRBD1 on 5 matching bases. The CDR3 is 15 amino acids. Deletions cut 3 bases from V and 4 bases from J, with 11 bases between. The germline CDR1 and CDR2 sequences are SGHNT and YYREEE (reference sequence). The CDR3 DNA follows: TGTGCCAGCAGCTCCAGGGTCTCCGGGGCCAACGTCCTGACTTTC. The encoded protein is CASSSRVSGANVLTF.

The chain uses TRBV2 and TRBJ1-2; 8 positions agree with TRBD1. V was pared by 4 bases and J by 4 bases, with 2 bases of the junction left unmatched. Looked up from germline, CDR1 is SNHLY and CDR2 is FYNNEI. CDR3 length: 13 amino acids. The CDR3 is CASSGDRIYGYTF. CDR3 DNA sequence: TGTGCCAGCAGTGGGGACAGGATCTATGGCTACACCTTC.

CDR3 sequence reads: CASSSNSGGPYEQYF. In DNA, the CDR3 is TGTGCCAGCAGCTCCAATAGCGGGGGACCCTACGAGCAGTACTTC. This sequence joins TRBV7-3 and TRBJ2-7; 9 bases agree with TRBD2. The V gene end was trimmed by 4 bases and the J gene end by 2 bases; junction bases not matched to a gene: 6. The CDR3 has 15 residues. Germline V gene lookup returns CDR1 SGHTA and CDR2 FQGTGA.

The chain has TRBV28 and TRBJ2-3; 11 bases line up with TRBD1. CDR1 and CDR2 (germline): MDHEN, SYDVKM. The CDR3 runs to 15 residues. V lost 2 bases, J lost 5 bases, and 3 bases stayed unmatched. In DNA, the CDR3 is TGTGCCAGCAGTTTAGGGGGACAGGGGGGAGATACGCAGTATTTT. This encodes CASSLGGQGGDTQYF.

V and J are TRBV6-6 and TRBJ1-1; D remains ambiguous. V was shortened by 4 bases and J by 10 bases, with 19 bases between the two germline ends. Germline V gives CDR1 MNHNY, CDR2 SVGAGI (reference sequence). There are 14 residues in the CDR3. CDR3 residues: CASSLDGGSSRAFF. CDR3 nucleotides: TGTGCCAGCAGTTTAGATGGAGGCAGCTCTCGAGCTTTCTTT.

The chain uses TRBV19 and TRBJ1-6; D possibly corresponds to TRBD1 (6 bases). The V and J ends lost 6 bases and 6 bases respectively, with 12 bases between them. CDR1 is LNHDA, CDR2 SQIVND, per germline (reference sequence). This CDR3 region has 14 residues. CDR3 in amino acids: CASSGGTSNSPLHF. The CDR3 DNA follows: TGTGCCAGTAGCGGGGGGACAAGTAATTCACCCCTCCACTTT.

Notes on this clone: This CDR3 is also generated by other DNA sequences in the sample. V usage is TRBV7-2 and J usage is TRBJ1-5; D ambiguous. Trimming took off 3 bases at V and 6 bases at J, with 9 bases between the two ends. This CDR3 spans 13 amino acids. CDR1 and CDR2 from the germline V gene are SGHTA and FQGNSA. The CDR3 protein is CASSLGGLQPQHF. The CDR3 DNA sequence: TGTGCCAGCAGCTTGGGTGGACTTCAGCCCCAGCATTTT. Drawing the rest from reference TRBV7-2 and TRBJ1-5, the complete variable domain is GAGVSQSPSNKVTEKGKDVELRCDPISGHTALYWYRQSLGQGLEFLIYFQGNSAPDKSGLPSDRFSAERTGGSVSTLTIQRTQQEDSAVYLCASSLGGLQPQHFGDGTRLSIL.